This T cell receptor beta chain emerged from a study of T-cell reconstitution after alpha-beta-depleted transplantation in children. The table lists this clonotype with many counts. Its target is unknown. It was with unique molecular identifiers that the TCRbeta library was prepared. TCRdb reanalysed the PCR reads using MiXCR and keeps one entry per CDR3 protein. The sample yields hundreds of thousands of distinct CDR3 sequences, roughly a quarter seen once. Whole-study results and caveats: Expanded graft clones, several hundred of them, were reportedly the source of alpha-beta T cells about two months after transplant. Newly made T cells mostly supplied T-cell counts and diversity one year after transplant. Recipient T cells and thymic progenitors that survived were the source of the high TCRbeta diversity seen at day 60 in some patients.

CDR3 size: 13 residues. CDR1 SGDLS and CDR2 YYNGEE come from the germline V gene. V gave up 2 bases and J gave up 6 bases, with 10 bases separating them. The material was PBMCs, mostly from graft donor cells, obtained 360 days after TCRalphabeta/CD19-depleted stem cell transplant. V gene TRBV9 combines with J gene TRBJ2-3; D uncertain. The source is a female patient under 10 years old who had a stem cell transplant for congenital amegakaryocytic thrombocytopenia, so the T cells may come from the graft donor. In DNA form, the CDR3 reads TGTGCCAGCAGCGTCCGATTCGGCGATACGCAGTATTTT. Amino acids: CASSVRFGDTQYF. Supplemented by reference TRBV9 and TRBJ2-3, the full variable domain reads DSGVTQTPKHLITATGQRVTLRCSPRSGDLSVYWYQQSLDQGLQFLIQYYNGEERAKGNILERFSAQQFPDLHSELNLSSLELGDSALYFCASSVRFGDTQYFGPGTRLTVL.